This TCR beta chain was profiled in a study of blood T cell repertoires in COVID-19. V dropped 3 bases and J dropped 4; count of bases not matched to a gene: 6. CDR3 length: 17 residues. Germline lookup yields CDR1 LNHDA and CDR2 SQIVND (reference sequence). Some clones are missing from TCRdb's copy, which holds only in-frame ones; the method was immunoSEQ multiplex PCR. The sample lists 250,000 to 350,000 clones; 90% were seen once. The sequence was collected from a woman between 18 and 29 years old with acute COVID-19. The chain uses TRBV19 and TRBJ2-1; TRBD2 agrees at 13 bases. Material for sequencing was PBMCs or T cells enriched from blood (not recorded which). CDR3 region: CASSITQLAGGYNEQFF. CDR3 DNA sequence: TGTGCCAGTAGTATCACCCAACTAGCGGGAGGGTACAATGAGCAGTTCTTC. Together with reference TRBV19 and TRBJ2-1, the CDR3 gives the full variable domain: DGGITQSPKYLFRKEGQNVTLSCEQNLNHDAMYWYRQDPGQGLRLIYYSQIVNDFQKGDIAEGYSVSREKKESFPLTVTSAQKNPTAFYLCASSITQLAGGYNEQFFGPGTRLTVL.